This T cell receptor (beta chain) was recorded in a study of blood T cell repertoires in COVID-19. Study summary: Samples taken during acute and convalescent COVID-19 were collected in the United States, Italy and Spain. The analysed material was cDNA or gDNA that came from T cells, B-cell-depleted T cells, or PBMCs.

This clone was observed a few times. This CDR3 comprises 17 residues. J was trimmed by 5 bases and V by 4 bases; bases with no gene match: 7. Germline V gene data show CDR1 as SGHNT and CDR2 as YYREEE (reference sequence). TCRdb's copy holds only in-frame clones and misses some; the assay was immunoSEQ multiplex PCR. Altogether about 230,000 clones are present, around 83% being singletons, with the ten largest covering about 0.91%. Material for sequencing was peripheral blood. The rearrangement uses TRBV5-4 and TRBJ2-3; 16 bases line up with TRBD2. This clonotype was sampled from a man in his forties with acute or convalescent COVID-19. CDR3 DNA sequence: TGTGCCAGCAGCCCGGGACTAGCGGGGGGGAAAGAAGATACGCAGTATTTT. As protein: CASSPGLAGGKEDTQYF.